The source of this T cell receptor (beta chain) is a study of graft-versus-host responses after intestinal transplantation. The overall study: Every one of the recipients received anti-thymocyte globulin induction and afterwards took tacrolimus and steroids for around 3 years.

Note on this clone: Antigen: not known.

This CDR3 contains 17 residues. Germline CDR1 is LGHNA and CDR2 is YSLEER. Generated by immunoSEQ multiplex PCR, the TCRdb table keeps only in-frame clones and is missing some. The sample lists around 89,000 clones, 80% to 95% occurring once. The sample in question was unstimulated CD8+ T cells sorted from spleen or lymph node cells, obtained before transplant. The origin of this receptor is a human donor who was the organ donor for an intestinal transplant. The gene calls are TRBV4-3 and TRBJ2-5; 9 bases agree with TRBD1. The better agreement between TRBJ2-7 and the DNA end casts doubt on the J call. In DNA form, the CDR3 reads TGCGCCAGCAGCTATCAAGTGGGACAGGGCCGAACCTACGAGCAGTACTTC. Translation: CASSYQVGQGRTYEQYF.